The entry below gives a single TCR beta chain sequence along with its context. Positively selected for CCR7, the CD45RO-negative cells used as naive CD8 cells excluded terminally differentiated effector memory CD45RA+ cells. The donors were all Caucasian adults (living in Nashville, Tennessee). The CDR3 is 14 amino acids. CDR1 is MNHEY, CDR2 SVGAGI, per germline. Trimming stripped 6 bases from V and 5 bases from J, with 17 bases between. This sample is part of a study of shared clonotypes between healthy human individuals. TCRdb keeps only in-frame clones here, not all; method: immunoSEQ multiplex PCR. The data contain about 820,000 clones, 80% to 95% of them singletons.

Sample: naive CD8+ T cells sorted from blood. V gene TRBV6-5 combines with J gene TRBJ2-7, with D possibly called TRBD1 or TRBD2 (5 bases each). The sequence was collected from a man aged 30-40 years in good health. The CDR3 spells CASSARGGLHEQYF. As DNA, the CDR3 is TGTGCCAGCAGCGCAAGGGGCGGACTTCACGAGCAGTACTTC.